This TCR beta chain was recorded in a study of blood T cell repertoires in COVID-19. About the study: PBMCs, B-cell-depleted T cells, or T cells were the source of the cDNA or gDNA that made up the material.

Assay used: immunoSEQ multiplex PCR; TCRdb lists only in-frame clones, some missing. The sample holds nearly 60,000 clones, about 83% seen once. The sequenced sample was peripheral blood. The source of this sequence is a man in his forties with active COVID-19.

CDR3 in DNA: TGTGCCAGCAGCTTAATGGGGGCCCGTTACGAGCAGTACTTC. It specifies CASSLMGARYEQYF. V is TRBV5-6 and J is TRBJ2-7; the D gene is possibly TRBD1 (6 bases). Between the trimmed V and J ends, which lost 2 bases and 4 bases, there was a span of 13 bases. CDR1 SGHDT and CDR2 YYEEEE come from the germline V gene. The CDR3 is 14 residues long.